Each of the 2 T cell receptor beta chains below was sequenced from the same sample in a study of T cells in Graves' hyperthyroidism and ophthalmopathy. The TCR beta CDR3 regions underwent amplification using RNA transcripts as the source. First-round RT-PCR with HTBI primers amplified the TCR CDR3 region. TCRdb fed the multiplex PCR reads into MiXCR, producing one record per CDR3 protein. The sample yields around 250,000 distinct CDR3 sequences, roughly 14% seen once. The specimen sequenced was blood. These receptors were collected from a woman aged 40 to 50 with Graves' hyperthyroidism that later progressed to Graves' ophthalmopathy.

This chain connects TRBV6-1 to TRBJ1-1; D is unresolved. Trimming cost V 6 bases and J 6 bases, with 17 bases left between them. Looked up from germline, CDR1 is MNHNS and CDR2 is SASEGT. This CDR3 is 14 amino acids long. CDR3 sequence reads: CASSHGLVRAEAFF. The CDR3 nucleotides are TGTGCCAGCAGCCACGGATTAGTGCGGGCTGAAGCTTTCTTT.

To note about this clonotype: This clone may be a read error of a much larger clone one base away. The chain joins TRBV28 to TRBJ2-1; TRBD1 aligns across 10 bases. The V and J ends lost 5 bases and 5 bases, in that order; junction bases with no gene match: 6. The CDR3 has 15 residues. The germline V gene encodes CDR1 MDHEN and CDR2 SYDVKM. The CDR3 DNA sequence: TGTGCCAGCAGTGATTTTGGGACAGGGGACAATGAGCAGTTCTTC. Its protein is CASSDFGTGDNEQFF. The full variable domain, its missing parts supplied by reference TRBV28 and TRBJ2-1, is DVKVTQSSRYLVKRTGEKVFLECVQDMDHENMFWYRQDPGLGLRLIYFSYDVKMKEKGDIPEGYSVSREKKERFSLILESASTNQTSMYLCASSDFGTGDNEQFFGPGTRLTVL.